These 29 T cell receptor beta chains were all obtained from the same sample, sequenced in a study of molecular identifiers for immune sequencing clone quantification. TCRdb re-called the PCR reads with MiXCR, one entry per CDR3 protein. Of hundreds of thousands of distinct CDR3 sequences in the sample, just under 20% were seen once. The specimen was naive CD8+ T cells from blood, with Jurkat cell RNA spiked in. The subset was: FACS-sorted CD8+CD4-CCR7+CD45RA+ naive T cells. The receptors come from a human donor in good health. Some libraries in this study had Jurkat cell RNA spiked in.

This clonotype was recorded at least ten times. The chain couples TRBV5-4 to TRBJ2-2; D unclear. The CDR3 extends over 14 amino acids. V was cut by 1 base and J by 3 bases, with 7 bases left in between. From germline, CDR1 is SGHNT and CDR2 YYREEE (reference sequence). CDR3 sequence: CASSLTRDTGELFF. The CDR3 DNA is TGTGCCAGCAGCTTGACCAGAGACACCGGGGAGCTGTTTTTT.

About this clonotype itself: Possible read error: a much larger clone is one base away. This is likely a read error, given that the CDR3 carries no conserved phenylalanine or tryptophan at its end. The chain links TRBV7-6 to TRBJ1-5, with D unresolved. V lost 3 bases and J lost 0, with 9 bases in between. CDR1 is SGHVS, CDR2 FNYEAQ, per germline. The length of the CDR3 is 15 residues. CDR3 coding DNA: TGTGCCAGCAGCTTGTTGAGGTATAGCAATCAGCCCCAGCATTCT. Its translation: CASSLLRYSNQPQHS.

With regard to this clonotype: A read error may be the cause here, since a much bigger clone is one base away. The chain couples TRBV12-3 or TRBV12-4 to TRBJ1-5; no clear D. This CDR3 comprises 13 residues. V was pared by 3 bases and J by 4 bases, with 7 bases between. In DNA, the CDR3 is TGTGCCAGCAGTTTGCTCCTTAATCAGCCCCAGCATTTT. This translates into CASSLLLNQPQHF.

This clonotype has ten or more counts. The CDR3 nucleotides are TGCGCCAGCAGCCAAGATAGGGACCCCGGGCAGACCCAGTACTTC. Its translation: CASSQDRDPGQTQYF. The chain couples TRBV4-3 to TRBJ2-5; D is possibly TRBD1 or TRBD2 (5 bases each). This CDR3 contains 15 residues. Germline V gives CDR1 LGHNA, CDR2 YSLEER. V gave up 0 bases and J gave up 6 bases, with 14 bases separating them.

This clonotype was recorded only once. A much larger clone lies a single base off, so this may be a read error. The chain has TRBV27 and TRBJ1-2; D remains ambiguous. The CDR3 is 14 residues long. Trimming shortened V by 8 bases and J by 4 bases, and 17 bases separated the two germline ends. Germline V gives CDR1 MNHEY, CDR2 SMNVEV (reference sequence). CDR3 DNA: TGTGCCAGCGGTTCCCTGACAAGCTCCTATGGCTACACCTTC. This gives the protein CASGSLTSSYGYTF.

The chain carries TRBV12-3 or TRBV12-4 and TRBJ2-7; 9 bases line up with TRBD1. CDR3 size: 14 residues. J gave up 5 bases and V 5 bases, and 7 bases lay outside the gene matches. This CDR3 is CASSPWDREDEQYF. The CDR3 nucleotides are TGTGCCAGCAGTCCCTGGGACAGGGAGGACGAGCAGTACTTC.

The chain uses TRBV11-2 and TRBJ2-7; possible D gene TRBD1, 6 bases. Trimming removed 5 bases at V and 2 bases at J, with 13 bases between. The CDR3 has 14 residues. Germline V CDR1 and CDR2: SGHAT, FQNNGV. The CDR3 coding sequence is TGTGCCAGCAGCCCCGGGACAAGGGCCTACGAGCAGTACTTC. This encodes CASSPGTRAYEQYF. The whole variable domain, remainder taken from reference TRBV11-2 and TRBJ2-7, is EAGVAQSPRYKIIEKRQSVAFWCNPISGHATLYWYQQILGQGPKLLIQFQNNGVVDDSQLPKDRFSAERLKGVDSTLKIQPAKLEDSAVYLCASSPGTRAYEQYFGPGTRLTVT.

This clonotype was picked up many times. The chain recombines TRBV7-9 with TRBJ2-3; 12 nucleotides agree with TRBD2. The CDR3 covers 15 residues. Looked up from germline, CDR1 is SEHNR and CDR2 is FQNEAQ (reference sequence). J lost 5 bases, V lost 5 bases, and 5 bases had no gene match. CDR3 sequence (DNA): TGTGCCAGCAGCGCGACTAGCGGGGGTAGAGATACGCAGTATTTT. This translates into CASSATSGGRDTQYF.

This clonotype was seen a handful of times. The genes are TRBV7-6 and TRBJ2-5; a possible D gene is TRBD2 (6 bases). V lost 5 bases and J 5 bases, leaving 24 bases between the germline ends. This CDR3 has 17 residues. The germline gives CDR1 SGHVS, CDR2 FNYEAQ. CDR3 in amino acids: CASSQIGPGDRRETQYF. CDR3 bases: TGTGCCAGCAGCCAAATAGGACCGGGGGACCGCCGGGAGACCCAGTACTTC.

This clonotype was seen at least ten times. This chain connects TRBV12-3 or TRBV12-4 to TRBJ2-3; no firm D call. The CDR3 has 14 amino acids. The ends were cut back, 10 bases at V and 2 bases at J, with 16 bases in the middle. The CDR3 bases are TGTGCCATTAGCTCTGGGCTAAACACAGATACGCAGTATTTT. This sequence encodes CAISSGLNTDTQYF.

This clonotype was observed a handful of times. V gene TRBV30 combines with J gene TRBJ2-4; tentatively, D is TRBD1 or TRBD2 (5 bases each). V was pared by 2 bases and J by 7 bases, with 15 bases between. Germline V lookup: CDR1 GTSNPN, CDR2 SVGIG (reference sequence). The CDR3 has 14 amino acids. Here the CDR3 reads CAWSPGTGGNIQYF. For the CDR3, the DNA is TGTGCCTGGAGTCCAGGGACCGGAGGTAACATTCAGTACTTC. Together with reference TRBV30 and TRBJ2-4, the CDR3 gives the full variable domain: SQTIHQWPATLVQPVGSPLSLECTVEGTSNPNLYWYRQAAGRGLQLLFYSVGIGQISSEVPQNLSASRPQDRQFILSSKKLLLSDSGFYLCAWSPGTGGNIQYFGAGTRLSVL.

This clonotype was counted ten times or more. The chain combines TRBV20-1 with TRBJ2-7; D remains ambiguous. The CDR3 covers 14 residues. V shed 0 bases and J shed 5 bases, with 14 bases lying between them. Germline V gene sequence: CDR1 DFQATT, CDR2 SNEGSKA (reference sequence). The CDR3 sequence: CSARDGPLINEQYF. The DNA for the CDR3 is TGCAGTGCTAGAGATGGTCCGCTCATCAACGAGCAGTACTTC.

Note on this clonotype: This may stem from a read error, because a much larger clone lies one nucleotide away. This chain joins TRBV7-9 and TRBJ2-7; D call uncertain. There are 13 residues in the CDR3. The V gene's germline CDR1 is SEHNR and CDR2 FQNEAQ (reference sequence). CDR3 residues: CVSSLPASREQYF. The CDR3 bases are TGTGTCAGCAGCCTGCCAGCCTCCCGCGAGCAGTACTTC.

This clonotype was recorded at least ten times. The chain joins TRBV6-2 or TRBV6-3 to TRBJ2-5, with 7 bases fitting TRBD1. The J segment lost 4 bases and the V segment lost 10 bases, leaving 18 bases of the junction unmatched. Per the germline V gene, CDR1 is MNHEY and CDR2 is SVGEGT. This CDR3 region has 16 residues. The CDR3: CATHRMTGLLPETQYF. CDR3 DNA sequence: TGTGCCACCCACAGGATGACAGGGCTGCTTCCAGAGACCCAGTACTTC.

This clonotype was seen at least ten times. V is TRBV7-2 and J is TRBJ2-5, with a weak D call TRBD2 (6 bases). Between the trimmed V and J ends, which lost 5 bases and 1 base, there was a span of 14 bases. CDR1 SGHTA and CDR2 FQGNSA come from the germline V gene. The CDR3 is made up of 15 amino acids. The CDR3 region is CASSASPGGQETQYF. The DNA for the CDR3 is TGTGCCAGCAGCGCCAGCCCCGGGGGCCAAGAGACCCAGTACTTC.

This clonotype has only a few counts. Since a much larger clone is just one base distant, this may be a read error. The chain carries TRBV7-9 and TRBJ2-2; no definite D call. The CDR3 has 8 residues. Germline loops: CDR1 SEHNR, CDR2 FQNEAQ (reference sequence). The chain's CDR3 is CASSSGCF. In DNA, the CDR3 is TGTGCCAGCAGCTCGGGCTGTTTT.

This clonotype was found once. Since a much larger clone is just one base distant, this may be a read error. The chain links TRBV12-3 or TRBV12-4 to TRBJ2-3; no definite D call. V shed 2 bases and J shed 7 bases, with 13 bases lying between them. This CDR3 spans 14 amino acids. The CDR3 DNA reads as TGTGCCAGCAGTTTAATGTTTACTACAAATACGCAGTATTTT. Translated, it gives CASSLMFTTNTQYF.

This clonotype was seen at least ten times. The chain couples TRBV15 to TRBJ2-3; D gene uncertain. Per germline, CDR1 LNHNV and CDR2 YYDKDF (reference sequence). V dropped 1 base and J dropped 4 bases, with 9 bases sitting between them. The CDR3 spans 14 residues. The chain's CDR3 is CATSRVGFADTQYF. Here the CDR3 DNA reads TGTGCCACCAGCAGAGTCGGTTTTGCAGATACGCAGTATTTT.

A single count supports this clonotype. The V and J genes are TRBV20-1 and TRBJ2-5, with 10 bases aligning to TRBD2. Germline V gene lookup returns CDR1 DFQATT and CDR2 SNEGSKA (reference sequence). The CDR3 totals 15 residues. The CDR3 sequence: CSVTSLAGAQETQYF. The CDR3 DNA sequence: TGCAGCGTTACGAGTCTAGCGGGGGCCCAAGAGACCCAGTACTTC.

This clonotype was counted many times. This rearrangement joins TRBV28 to TRBJ1-5, with a tentative D call TRBD1 (5 bases). CDR3 length: 15 residues. CDR1 is MDHEN and CDR2 is SYDVKM in the germline V gene. Trimming took 3 bases from V and 4 from J, leaving 13 bases between them. The chain's CDR3 is CASSFYLQGNQPQHF. As DNA, the CDR3 is TGTGCCAGCAGTTTCTACCTCCAGGGTAATCAGCCCCAGCATTTT.

This chain joins TRBV9 and TRBJ2-5; D gene ambiguous. The germline V and J ends were trimmed by 4 bases and 3 bases, with 10 bases remaining between them. The CDR3 has 13 residues. Germline lookup yields CDR1 SGDLS and CDR2 YYNGEE. The CDR3 loop reads CASSNILEETQYF. The DNA of the CDR3 is TGTGCCAGCAGCAACATTTTAGAAGAGACCCAGTACTTC.

This clonotype has a count of ten or more. The genes are TRBV7-9 and TRBJ2-3, with 8 bases matching TRBD2. The V and J ends lost 0 bases and 6 bases, in that order; junction bases with no gene match: 11. Germline V gives CDR1 SEHNR, CDR2 FQNEAQ (reference sequence). The CDR3 is 17 residues long. DNA of the CDR3: TGTGCCAGCAGCTTAGCGGAGGCCCTCGGGGGGGCGGATACGCAGTATTTT. This encodes CASSLAEALGGADTQYF.

Turning to this clonotype: An end of the junction does not agree with germline; a read error may underlie this. V is TRBV4-1 and J is TRBJ2-1; a weak D match, TRBD2 (5 bases). The germline gives CDR1 MGHRA, CDR2 YSYEKL. The CDR3 sequence is 17 residues long. This chain's CDR3 is CASSQDRPAVIYDEQFF. In nucleotides, the CDR3 is TGCGCCAGCAGCCAAGATCGGCCAGCGGTTATCTACGATGAGCAGTTCTTC.

The J gene is TRBJ1-5, the V gene TRBV9; D is uncertain. The CDR3 covers 13 residues. V dropped 3 bases and J dropped 1 base, with 5 bases sitting between them. Germline V CDR1 and CDR2: SGDLS, YYNGEE. As DNA, the CDR3 is TGTGCCAGCAGCGGAGGGAGCAATCAGCCCCAGCATTTT. Amino acids: CASSGGSNQPQHF.

The sample holds many counts of this clonotype. The chain employs TRBV7-6 and TRBJ2-3, with 7 bases identical to TRBD1. The CDR3 is 16 residues long. Losses at the gene ends were 4 bases for V and 2 bases for J; bases not matched to a gene: 9. Germline CDR1 is SGHVS and CDR2 is FNYEAQ. As DNA, the CDR3 is TGTGCCAGCAGCTCCCGAATGGGACAGAACACAGATACGCAGTATTTT. It specifies CASSSRMGQNTDTQYF.

This clonotype was seen more than once but under ten times. This chain uses TRBV7-6 with TRBJ2-5, with 9 nucleotides matching TRBD2. J gave up 5 bases and V 1 base, and 11 bases lay outside the gene matches. The CDR3 is made up of 17 amino acids. Germline CDR1 and CDR2: SGHVS and FNYEAQ. The CDR3 coding sequence is TGTGCCAGCAGCTTAGTACTAGCGGGCCTCCTCGCGGAGACCCAGTACTTC. It translates to CASSLVLAGLLAETQYF.

This clonotype has ten or more counts. The V gene is TRBV6-5, the J gene TRBJ1-1; possibly TRBD1 for D (5 bases). CDR3 length equals 13 residues. Germline V gives CDR1 MNHEY, CDR2 SVGAGI. V lost 6 bases and J 0 bases, leaving 8 bases between the germline ends. CDR3 protein: CASRQDLNTEAFF. The CDR3 nucleotides read TGTGCCAGCAGACAGGATTTGAACACTGAAGCTTTCTTT.

This clonotype was detected many times. This rearrangement joins TRBV29-1 to TRBJ1-5, with D maybe TRBD1 (6 bases). The germline V and J ends were trimmed by 4 bases and 6 bases, with 13 bases remaining between them. The CDR3 length is 13 residues. Germline V CDR1 and CDR2: SQVTM, ANQGSEA. CDR3 residues: CSVGTGLGQPQHF. The CDR3 DNA is TGCAGCGTTGGAACAGGGTTGGGTCAGCCCCAGCATTTT.

This clonotype was observed many times. The chain employs TRBV5-1 and TRBJ1-1; 7 nucleotides agree with TRBD1. Germline V gives CDR1 SGHRS, CDR2 YFSETQ. This CDR3 has 17 residues. J gave up 3 bases and V 3 bases, and 14 bases lay outside the gene matches. CDR3 DNA sequence: TGCGCCAGCAGCTCCCCGCGCCTGACAGGGTCGGACACTGAAGCTTTCTTT. Its protein is CASSSPRLTGSDTEAFF.